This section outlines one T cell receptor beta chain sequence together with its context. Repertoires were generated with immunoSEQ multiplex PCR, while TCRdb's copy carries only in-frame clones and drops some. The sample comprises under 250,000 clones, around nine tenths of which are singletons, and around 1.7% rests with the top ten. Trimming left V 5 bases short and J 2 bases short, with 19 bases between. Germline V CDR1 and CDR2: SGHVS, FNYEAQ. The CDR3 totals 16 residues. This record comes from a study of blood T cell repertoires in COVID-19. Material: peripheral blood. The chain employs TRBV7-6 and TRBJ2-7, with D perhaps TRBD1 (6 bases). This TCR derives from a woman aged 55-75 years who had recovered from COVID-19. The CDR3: CASSRRSGTTPYEQYF. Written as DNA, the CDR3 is TGTGCCAGCAGCCGTCGTTCCGGGACAACACCCTACGAGCAGTACTTC. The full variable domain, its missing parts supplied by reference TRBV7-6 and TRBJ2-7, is GAGVSQSPRYKVTKRGQDVALRCDPISGHVSLYWYRQALGQGPEFLTYFNYEAQQDKSGLPNDRFSAERPEGSISTLTIQRTEQRDSAMYRCASSRRSGTTPYEQYFGPGTRLTVT.